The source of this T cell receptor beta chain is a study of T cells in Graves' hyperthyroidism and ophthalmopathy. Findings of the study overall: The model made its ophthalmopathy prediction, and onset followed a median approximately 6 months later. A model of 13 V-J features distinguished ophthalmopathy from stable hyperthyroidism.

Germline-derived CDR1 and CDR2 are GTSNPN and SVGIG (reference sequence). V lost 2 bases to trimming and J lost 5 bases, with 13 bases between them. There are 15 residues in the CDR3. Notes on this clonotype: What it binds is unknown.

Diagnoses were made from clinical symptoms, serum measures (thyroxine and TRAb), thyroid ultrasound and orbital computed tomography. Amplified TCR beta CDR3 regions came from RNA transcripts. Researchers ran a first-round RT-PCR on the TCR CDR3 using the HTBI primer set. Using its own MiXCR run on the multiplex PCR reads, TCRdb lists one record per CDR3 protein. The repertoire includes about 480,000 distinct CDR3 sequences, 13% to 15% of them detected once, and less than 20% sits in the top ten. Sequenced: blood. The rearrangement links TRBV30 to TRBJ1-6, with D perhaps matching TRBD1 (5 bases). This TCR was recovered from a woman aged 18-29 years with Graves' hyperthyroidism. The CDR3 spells CAWSLGDGNNSPLHF. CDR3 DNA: TGTGCCTGGAGTTTAGGGGACGGAAATAATTCACCCCTCCACTTT.